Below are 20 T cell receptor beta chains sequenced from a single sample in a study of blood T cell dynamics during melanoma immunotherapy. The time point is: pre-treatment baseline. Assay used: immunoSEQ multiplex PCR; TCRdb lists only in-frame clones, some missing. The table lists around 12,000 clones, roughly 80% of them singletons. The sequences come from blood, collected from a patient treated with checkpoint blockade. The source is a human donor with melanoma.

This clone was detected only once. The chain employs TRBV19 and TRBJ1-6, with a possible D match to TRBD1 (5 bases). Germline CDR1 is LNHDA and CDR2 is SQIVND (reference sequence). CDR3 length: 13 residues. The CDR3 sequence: CASKGSMTSPLHF. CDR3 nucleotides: TGTGCGTCGAAGGGGTCTATGACTTCACCCCTCCACTTT.

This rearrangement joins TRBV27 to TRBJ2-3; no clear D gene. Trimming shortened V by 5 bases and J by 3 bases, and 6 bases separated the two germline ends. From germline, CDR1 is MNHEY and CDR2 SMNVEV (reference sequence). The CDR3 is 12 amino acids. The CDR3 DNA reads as TGTGCCAGCAGTAGGCCGACAGATACGCAGTATTTT. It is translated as CASSRPTDTQYF.

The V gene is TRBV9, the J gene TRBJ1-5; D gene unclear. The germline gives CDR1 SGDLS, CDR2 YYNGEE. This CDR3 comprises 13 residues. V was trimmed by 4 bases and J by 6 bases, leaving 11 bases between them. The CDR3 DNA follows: TGTGCCAGCAGCCCAGACGCAAGTCAGCCCCAGCATTTT. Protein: CASSPDASQPQHF.

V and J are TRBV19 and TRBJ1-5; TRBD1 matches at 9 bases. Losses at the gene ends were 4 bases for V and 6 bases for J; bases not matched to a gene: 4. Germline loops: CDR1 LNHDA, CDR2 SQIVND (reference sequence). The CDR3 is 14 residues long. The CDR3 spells CASSSQTGGQPQHF. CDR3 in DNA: TGTGCCAGTAGTAGTCAGACAGGGGGTCAGCCCCAGCATTTT.

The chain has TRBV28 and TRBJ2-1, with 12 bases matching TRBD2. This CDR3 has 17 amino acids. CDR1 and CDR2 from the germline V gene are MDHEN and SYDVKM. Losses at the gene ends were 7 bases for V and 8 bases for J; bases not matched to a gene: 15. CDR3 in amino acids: CASTDPWTSGNRHEQFF. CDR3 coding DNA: TGTGCCAGCACTGACCCCTGGACTAGCGGGAATAGGCATGAGCAGTTCTTC.

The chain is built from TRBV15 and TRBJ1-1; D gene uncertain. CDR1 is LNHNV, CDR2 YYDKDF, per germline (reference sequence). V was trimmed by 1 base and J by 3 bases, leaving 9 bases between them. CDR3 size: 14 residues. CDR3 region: CATSRGEGYTEAFF. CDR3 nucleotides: TGTGCCACCAGCAGAGGGGAAGGGTACACTGAAGCTTTCTTT.

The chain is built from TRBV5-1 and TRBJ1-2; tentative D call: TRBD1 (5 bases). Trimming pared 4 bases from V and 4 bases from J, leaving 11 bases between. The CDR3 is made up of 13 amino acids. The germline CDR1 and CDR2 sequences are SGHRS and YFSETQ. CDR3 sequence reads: CASSTDNFYGYTF. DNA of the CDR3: TGCGCCAGCAGCACGGACAATTTCTATGGCTACACCTTC.

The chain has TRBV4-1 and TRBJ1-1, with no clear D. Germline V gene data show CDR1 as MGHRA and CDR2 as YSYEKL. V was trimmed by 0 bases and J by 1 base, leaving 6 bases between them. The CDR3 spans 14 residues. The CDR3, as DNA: TGCGCCAGCAGCCAAGATGCCGGGAACACTGAAGCTTTCTTT. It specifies CASSQDAGNTEAFF.

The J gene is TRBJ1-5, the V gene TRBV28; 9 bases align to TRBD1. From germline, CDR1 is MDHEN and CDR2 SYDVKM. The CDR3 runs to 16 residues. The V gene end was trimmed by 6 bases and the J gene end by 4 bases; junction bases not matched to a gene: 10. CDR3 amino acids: CASRPTGTGINQPQHF. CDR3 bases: TGTGCCAGCAGACCCACCGGGACAGGGATTAATCAGCCCCAGCATTTT.

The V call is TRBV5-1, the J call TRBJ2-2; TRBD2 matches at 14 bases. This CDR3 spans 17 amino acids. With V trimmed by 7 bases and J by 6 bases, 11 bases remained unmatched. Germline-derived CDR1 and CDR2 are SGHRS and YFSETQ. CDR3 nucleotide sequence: TGCGCCAGCGGCAGACCGGGACTAGCGGGAGTAGCCGGGGAGCTGTTTTTT. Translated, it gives CASGRPGLAGVAGELFF.

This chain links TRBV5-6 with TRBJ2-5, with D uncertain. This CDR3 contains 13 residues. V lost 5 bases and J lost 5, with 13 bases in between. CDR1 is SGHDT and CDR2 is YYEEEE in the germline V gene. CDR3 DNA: TGTGCCAGCAGACAACAAAACTGGGAGACCCAGTACTTC. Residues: CASRQQNWETQYF. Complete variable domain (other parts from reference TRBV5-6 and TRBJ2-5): DAGVTQSPTHLIKTRGQQVTLRCSPKSGHDTVSWYQQALGQGPQFIFQYYEEEERQRGNFPDRFSGHQFPNYSSELNVNALLLGDSALYLCASRQQNWETQYFGPGTRLLVL.

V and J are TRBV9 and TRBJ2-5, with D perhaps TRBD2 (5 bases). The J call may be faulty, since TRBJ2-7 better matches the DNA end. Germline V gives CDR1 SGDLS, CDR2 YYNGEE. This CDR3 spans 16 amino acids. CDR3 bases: TGTGCCAGCAGCGCCCGTCTAGGATCCGGGGCCTACGAGCAGTACTTC. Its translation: CASSARLGSGAYEQYF.

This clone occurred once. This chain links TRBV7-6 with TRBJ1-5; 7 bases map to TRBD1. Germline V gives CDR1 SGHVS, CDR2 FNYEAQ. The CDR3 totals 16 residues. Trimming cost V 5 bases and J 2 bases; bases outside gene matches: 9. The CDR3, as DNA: TGTGCCAGCAGCGCCCTACAGGGGATTGGCAATCAGCCCCAGCATTTT. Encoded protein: CASSALQGIGNQPQHF.

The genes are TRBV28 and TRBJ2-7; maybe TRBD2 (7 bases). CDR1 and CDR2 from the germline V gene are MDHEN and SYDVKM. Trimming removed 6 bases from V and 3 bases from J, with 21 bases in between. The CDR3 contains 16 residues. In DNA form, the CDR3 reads TGTGCCAGCAGAACTACAGGGAGGGGGTACCTCTACGAGCAGTACTTC. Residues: CASRTTGRGYLYEQYF. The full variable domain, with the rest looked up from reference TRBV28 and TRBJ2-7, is DVKVTQSSRYLVKRTGEKVFLECVQDMDHENMFWYRQDPGLGLRLIYFSYDVKMKEKGDIPEGYSVSREKKERFSLILESASTNQTSMYLCASRTTGRGYLYEQYFGPGTRLTVT.

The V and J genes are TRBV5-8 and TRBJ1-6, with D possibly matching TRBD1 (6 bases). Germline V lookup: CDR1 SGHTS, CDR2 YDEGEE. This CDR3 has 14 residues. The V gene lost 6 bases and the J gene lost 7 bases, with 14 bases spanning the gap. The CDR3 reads CASTRGQRNSPLHF. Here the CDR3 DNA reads TGTGCCAGCACCCGCGGACAGCGAAATTCACCCCTCCACTTT.

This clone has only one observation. The CDR3 loop reads CASSLEQQGTDTQYF. Here the CDR3 DNA reads TGTGCCAGCAGCTTGGAACAACAGGGGACAGATACGCAGTATTTT. The genes are TRBV5-6 and TRBJ2-3; 7 bases map to TRBD1. The CDR3 sequence is 15 residues long. The V gene end was trimmed by 0 bases and the J gene end by 3 bases; junction bases not matched to a gene: 4. The germline V gene has CDR1 SGHDT and CDR2 YYEEEE.

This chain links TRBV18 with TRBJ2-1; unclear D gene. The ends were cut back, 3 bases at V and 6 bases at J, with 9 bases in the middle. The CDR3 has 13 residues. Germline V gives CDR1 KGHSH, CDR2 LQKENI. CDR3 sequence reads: CASSPLRSNEQFF. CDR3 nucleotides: TGTGCCAGCTCACCCTTGCGGAGCAATGAGCAGTTCTTC. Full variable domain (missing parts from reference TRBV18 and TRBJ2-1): NAGVMQNPRHLVRRRGQEARLRCSPMKGHSHVYWYRQLPEEGLKFMVYLQKENIIDESGMPKERFSAEFPKEGPSILRIQQVVRGDSAAYFCASSPLRSNEQFFGPGTRLTVL.

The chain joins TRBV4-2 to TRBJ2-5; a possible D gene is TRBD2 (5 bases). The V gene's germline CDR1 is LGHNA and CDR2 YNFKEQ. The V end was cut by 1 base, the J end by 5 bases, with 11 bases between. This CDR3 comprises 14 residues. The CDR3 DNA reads TGTGCCAGCAGCCAAGGAGGGCCCGGGGAGACCCAGTACTTC. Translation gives CASSQGGPGETQYF.

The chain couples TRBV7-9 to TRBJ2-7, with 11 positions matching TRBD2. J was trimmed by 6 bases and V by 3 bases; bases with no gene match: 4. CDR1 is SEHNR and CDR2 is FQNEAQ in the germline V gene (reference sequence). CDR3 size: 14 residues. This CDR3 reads CASSFSGRESEQYF. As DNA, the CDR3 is TGTGCCAGCAGCTTTAGCGGGAGGGAATCCGAGCAGTACTTC.

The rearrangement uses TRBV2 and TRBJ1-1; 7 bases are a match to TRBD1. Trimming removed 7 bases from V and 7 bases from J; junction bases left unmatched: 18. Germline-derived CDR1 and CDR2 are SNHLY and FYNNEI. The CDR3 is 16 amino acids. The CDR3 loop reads CASKGAYGEFVGEAFF. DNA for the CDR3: TGTGCCAGCAAGGGGGCCTATGGTGAGTTCGTGGGTGAAGCTTTCTTT.